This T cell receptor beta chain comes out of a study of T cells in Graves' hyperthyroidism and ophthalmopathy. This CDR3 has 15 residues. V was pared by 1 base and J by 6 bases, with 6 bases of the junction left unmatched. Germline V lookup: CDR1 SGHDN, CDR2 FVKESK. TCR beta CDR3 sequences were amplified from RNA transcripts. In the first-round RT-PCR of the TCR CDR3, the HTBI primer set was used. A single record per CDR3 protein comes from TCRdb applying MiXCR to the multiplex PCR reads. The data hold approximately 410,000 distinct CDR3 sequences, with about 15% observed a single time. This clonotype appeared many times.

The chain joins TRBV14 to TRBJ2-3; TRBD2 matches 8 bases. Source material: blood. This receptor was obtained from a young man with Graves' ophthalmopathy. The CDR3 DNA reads TGTGCCAGCAGCCAAGTTGGGACTAGATGGGATACGCAGTATTTT. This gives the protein CASSQVGTRWDTQYF.